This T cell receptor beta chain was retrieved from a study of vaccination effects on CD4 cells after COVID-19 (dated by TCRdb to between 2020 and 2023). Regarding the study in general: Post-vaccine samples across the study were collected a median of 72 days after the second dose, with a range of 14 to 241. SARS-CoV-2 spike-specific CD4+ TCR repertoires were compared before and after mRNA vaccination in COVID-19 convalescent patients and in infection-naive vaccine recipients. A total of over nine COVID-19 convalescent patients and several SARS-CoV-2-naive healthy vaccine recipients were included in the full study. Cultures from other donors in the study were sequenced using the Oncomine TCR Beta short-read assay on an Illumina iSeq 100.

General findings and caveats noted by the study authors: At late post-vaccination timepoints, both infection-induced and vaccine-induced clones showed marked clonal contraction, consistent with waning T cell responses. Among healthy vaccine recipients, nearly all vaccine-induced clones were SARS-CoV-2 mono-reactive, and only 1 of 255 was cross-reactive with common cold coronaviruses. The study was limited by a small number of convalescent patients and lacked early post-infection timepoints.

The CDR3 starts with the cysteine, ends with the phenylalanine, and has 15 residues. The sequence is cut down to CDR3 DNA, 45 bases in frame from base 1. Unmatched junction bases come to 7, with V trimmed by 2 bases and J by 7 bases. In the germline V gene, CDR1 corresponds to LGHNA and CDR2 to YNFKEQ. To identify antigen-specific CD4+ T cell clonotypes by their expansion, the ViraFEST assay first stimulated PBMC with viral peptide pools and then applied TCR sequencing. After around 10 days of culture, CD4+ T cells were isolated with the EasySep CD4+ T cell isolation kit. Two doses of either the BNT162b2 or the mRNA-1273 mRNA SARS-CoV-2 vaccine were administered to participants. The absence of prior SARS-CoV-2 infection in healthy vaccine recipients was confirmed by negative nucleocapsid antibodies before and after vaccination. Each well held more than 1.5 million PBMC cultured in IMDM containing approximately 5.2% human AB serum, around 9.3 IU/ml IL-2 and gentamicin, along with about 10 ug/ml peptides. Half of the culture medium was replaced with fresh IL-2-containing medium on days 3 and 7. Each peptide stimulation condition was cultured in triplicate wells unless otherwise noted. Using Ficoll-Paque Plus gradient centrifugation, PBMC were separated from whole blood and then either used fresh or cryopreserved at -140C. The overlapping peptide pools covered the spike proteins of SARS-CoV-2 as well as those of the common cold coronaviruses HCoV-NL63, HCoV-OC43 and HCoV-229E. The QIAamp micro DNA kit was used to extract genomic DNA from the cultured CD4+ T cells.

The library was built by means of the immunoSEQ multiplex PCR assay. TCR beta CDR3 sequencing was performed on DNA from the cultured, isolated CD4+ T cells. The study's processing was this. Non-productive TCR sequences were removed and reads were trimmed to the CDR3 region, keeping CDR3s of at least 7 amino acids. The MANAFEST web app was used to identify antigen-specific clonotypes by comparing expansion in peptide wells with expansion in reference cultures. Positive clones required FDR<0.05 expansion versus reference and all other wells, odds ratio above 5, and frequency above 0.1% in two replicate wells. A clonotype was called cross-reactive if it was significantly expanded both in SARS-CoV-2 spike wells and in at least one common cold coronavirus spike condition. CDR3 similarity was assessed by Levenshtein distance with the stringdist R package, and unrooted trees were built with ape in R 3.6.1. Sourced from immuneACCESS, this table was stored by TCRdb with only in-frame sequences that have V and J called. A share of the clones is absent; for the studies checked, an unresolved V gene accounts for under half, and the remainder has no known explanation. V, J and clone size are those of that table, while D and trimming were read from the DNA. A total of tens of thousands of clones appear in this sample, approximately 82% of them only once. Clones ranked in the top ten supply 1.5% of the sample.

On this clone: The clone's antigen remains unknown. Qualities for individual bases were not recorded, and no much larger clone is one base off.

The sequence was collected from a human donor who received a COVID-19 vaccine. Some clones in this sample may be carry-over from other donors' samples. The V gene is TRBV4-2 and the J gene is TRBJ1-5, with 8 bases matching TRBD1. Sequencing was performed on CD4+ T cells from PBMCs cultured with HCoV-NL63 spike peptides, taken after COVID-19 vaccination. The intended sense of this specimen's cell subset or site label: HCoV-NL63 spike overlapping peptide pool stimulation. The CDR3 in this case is CASSQMDREVQPQHF. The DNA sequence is TGTGCCAGCAGCCAAATGGACAGGGAGGTCCAGCCCCAGCATTTT.